What follows are 5 T cell receptor beta chains derived from one specimen sequenced in a study of cytomegalovirus exposure and HLA in healthy donors. The PCR was carried out with 60 Vbeta primers and 13 Jbeta primers. Assay: immunoSEQ multiplex PCR; the TCRdb copy retains only in-frame clones and omits some. This listing includes about 200,000 clones. Specimen: PBMCs. These receptors were collected from a girl aged 2 to 9 in good health and CMV-seropositive.

This clone is identified as medium-sized from frequency. The genes are TRBV19 and TRBJ1-4; TRBD1 matches at 7 bases. The CDR3 contains 15 residues. The germline CDR1 and CDR2 sequences are LNHDA and SQIVND (reference sequence). V dropped 5 bases and J dropped 4; count of bases not matched to a gene: 7. The CDR3 region is CASSGGTALNEKLFF. In DNA, the CDR3 is TGTGCCAGTAGTGGGGGGACAGCTCTTAATGAAAAACTGTTTTTT.

The chain uses TRBV29-1 and TRBJ1-2; a weak D match, TRBD1 (6 bases). Trimming shortened V by 1 base and J by 5 bases, and 17 bases separated the two germline ends. This CDR3 comprises 15 residues. CDR1 SQVTM and CDR2 ANQGSEA come from the germline V gene. This chain's CDR3 is CSVEAGGDARYGYTF. The CDR3 DNA is TGCAGCGTTGAAGCTGGGGGCGACGCTCGGTATGGCTACACCTTC.

The V and J genes are TRBV6-5 and TRBJ2-7; 7 nucleotides align to TRBD2. V lost 8 bases and J lost 2; bases outside the gene matches: 12. The CDR3 extends over 15 amino acids. CDR1 is MNHEY and CDR2 is SVGAGI in the germline V gene. DNA for the CDR3: TGTGCCAGCGGTTTGGGCGGGAGAACCGCCTACGAGCAGTACTTC. It yields the protein CASGLGGRTAYEQYF.

The rearrangement joins TRBV28 to TRBJ1-3; D not certain. CDR3 length equals 13 residues. Per the germline V gene, CDR1 is MDHEN and CDR2 is SYDVKM. Between the trimmed V and J ends, which lost 5 bases and 4 bases, there was a span of 9 bases. CDR3 protein: CASSPPQGNTIYF. The CDR3 nucleotides read TGTGCCAGCAGTCCCCCTCAGGGAAACACCATATATTTT.

V is TRBV9 and J is TRBJ1-5, with D perhaps matching TRBD1 (6 bases). There are 15 residues in the CDR3. V lost 0 bases and J lost 6, with 13 bases in between. Germline V gene lookup returns CDR1 SGDLS and CDR2 YYNGEE. This chain's CDR3 is CASSVGEAGVQPQHF. The CDR3 DNA sequence: TGTGCCAGCAGCGTAGGCGAGGCAGGGGTTCAGCCCCAGCATTTT.